Included here is one T cell receptor beta chain sequence, with context. The antigen it binds to is not known. No much larger clonotype is one base removed from it; base qualities were not supplied. The data were taken from a study of OX40 agonist ivuxolimab in advanced cancers. For context, the study as a whole: Ivuxolimab was an agonistic, fully human IgG2 monoclonal antibody directed against OX40 (CD134), a costimulatory receptor. Intravenous ivuxolimab was administered to patients every 2 weeks at six dose levels: 0.01, 0.1, 0.3, 1.5, 3 and 10 mg/kg. Of the roughly 52 dose-escalation patients, hepatocellular carcinoma was present in about 19, melanoma in around 15, renal cell carcinoma in 9 and head and neck cancer in 9. In the dose-escalation cohort, more than 75% of patients were male, and the mean age was roughly 60 years, with a range of about 20 to 90. Patients were allowed to have had prior anti-PD-1, anti-PD-L1 or anti-CTLA-4 therapy, and roughly 40% of the dose-escalation patients had previously received checkpoint inhibitors. Partial responses occurred in three dose-escalation patients, of whom one had hepatocellular carcinoma and two had cutaneous melanoma. The purpose of peripheral TCRbeta sequencing was to test whether ivuxolimab changed TCR sequence diversity and led to clonal T-cell expansion. The monotherapy dose-escalation portion (N of about 50 patients) of the phase I ivuxolimab trial is reported in the paper.

Results the study describes overall, beyond this receptor: In the 0.1-3.0 mg/kg groups, partial responders were among the patients with the lowest normalized peripheral clonal expansion, particularly in CD8+ T cells. The antigen specificity of the peripheral T cells that underwent clonal expansion was not determined. Low levels of normalized T-cell clonal expansion were also seen in some nonresponding patients. After ivuxolimab, more expanded clones were found on average in CD8+ T cells than in CD4+ T cells. At doses from 0.1 to 3.0 mg/kg, clonal expansion was seen in both CD4+ and CD8+ blood T cells between baseline and week 6.

V is reduced by 4 bases and J by 1 base, leaving a spacing of 16 bases between them. The CDR3 spans 17 residues, from the cysteine through the phenylalanine. Solely the CDR3 DNA is kept, with 51 bases framed from the first base. From the germline V gene (reference sequence), CDR1 is SEHNR and CDR2 is FQNEAQ. The trial excluded patients who had a history of autoimmune disease or were on systemic immunosuppression. Peripheral blood for TCR sequencing was collected from all dose cohorts at baseline, on cycle 4 day 1, and on cycle 7 day 1. Samples came from an open-label, multicenter, first-in-human phase I dose-escalation trial of ivuxolimab. Adults with locally advanced or metastatic melanoma, renal cell, hepatocellular, or head and neck squamous cell carcinoma were enrolled in the trial. CD4+ and CD8+ T cells were sorted separately from peripheral blood before TCR sequencing. Genomic DNA was extracted from sorted cells for sequencing of the TCRbeta CDR3 region. The immunoSEQ Assay was used to sequence the TCRbeta CDR3 regions. The clones in this table, taken by TCRdb from immuneACCESS, are in-frame only. Not every clone is retained; where verified, under half of the shortfall comes from an unresolved V gene, and the cause of the rest is unknown. This sample holds 80,000 or so clones; more than 80% were observed only once. The ten largest clones take up roughly 2.1% of the sample.

The chain links TRBV7-9 with TRBJ2-2; the D gene assignment is ambiguous. Sample: CD4+ or CD8+ T cells sorted from blood, taken in a trial of the OX40 agonist ivuxolimab. The source is an adult with an advanced solid tumor such as melanoma, head and neck, liver or kidney cancer. The nucleotide sequence reads as follows: TGTGCCAGCAGCTACATGGTATTCGGGCAGAACACCGGGGAGCTGTTTTTT. It specifies CASSYMVFGQNTGELFF. The CDR3, completed at both ends by the reference TRBV7-9 and TRBJ2-2 genes, gives the full variable domain DTGVSQNPRHKITKRGQNVTFRCDPISEHNRLYWYRQTLGQGPEFLTYFQNEAQLEKSRLLSDRFSAERPKGSFSTLEIQRTEQGDSAMYLCASSYMVFGQNTGELFFGEGSRLTVL.